Included here is one TCR beta chain sequence, with context. No antigen is known for it. The repertoire was sequenced with immunoSEQ multiplex PCR; TCRdb's copy has only in-frame clones and lacks some. The sample lists 1,400,000 or so clones, less than 99% occurring once. Only Caucasian adults living in Nashville, Tennessee made up the donor group. It was into CD45RA+ naive and CD45RA-negative memory subsets that the CD4+ cells were split. This sample was included in a study of shared clonotypes between healthy human individuals. Findings and limits, study-wide: It was observed that roughly 5% of naive CD4 clonotypes were shared across a few donors.

Trimming cost V 3 bases and J 5 bases, with 14 bases left between them. The CDR3 extends over 14 amino acids. The germline CDR1 and CDR2 sequences are SQVTM and ANQGSEA. J is TRBJ2-1 and V is TRBV29-1; D is possibly TRBD1 (6 bases). Sequenced sample: naive CD4+ T cells sorted from blood. Indicated subset: CD45RA+ positively selected. This TCR derives from a man aged 25 to 45 in good health. This chain's CDR3 is CSVEWDINHNEQFF. CDR3 nucleotide sequence: TGCAGCGTTGAGTGGGACATCAACCACAATGAGCAGTTCTTC.